Shown below are 11 T cell receptor beta chains from a single sample sequenced in a study of vaccination and CD4 T cells after COVID-19. Sequencing of DNA taken from cultured CD4+ T cells relied on the Oncomine TCR Beta short-read assay. TCRdb ran MiXCR on the PCR reads and lists one entry per CDR3 protein. The repertoire holds about 15,000 distinct CDR3 sequences, with approximately 60% as singletons. For these receptors, no antigen is known. Treatment here: approximately 11-day PBMC culture with coronavirus spike peptide pools or control peptides (ViraFEST assay). The sequenced sample consisted of CD4+ T cells from blood, cultured in vitro. These receptors came from a human donor who had recovered from COVID-19.

CDR3 protein: CASSSEGGYTF. The CDR3 DNA reads as TGTGCCAGCAGTTCTGAGGGTGGCTACACCTTC. V is TRBV6-5 and J is TRBJ1-2, with D unclear. The CDR3 runs to 11 residues. Germline V gene data show CDR1 as MNHEY and CDR2 as SVGAGI. V was cut by 4 bases and J by 7 bases, with 7 bases left in between.

V and J are TRBV11-2 and TRBJ2-5; D may be TRBD2 (5 bases). CDR1 is SGHAT, CDR2 FQNNGV, per germline. V lost 3 bases to trimming and J lost 1 base, with 9 bases between them. The CDR3 is 14 amino acids. CDR3 loop: CASSFLRGQETQYF. The CDR3 DNA follows: TGTGCCAGCAGCTTTCTTCGGGGCCAAGAGACCCAGTACTTC.

This clonotype was seen more than once but under ten times. The chain has TRBV6-1 and TRBJ1-6; 8 nucleotides align to TRBD1. Germline V gene lookup returns CDR1 MNHNS and CDR2 SASEGT. CDR3 length equals 16 residues. The V gene end was trimmed by 5 bases and the J gene end by 6 bases; junction bases not matched to a gene: 9. CDR3 protein: CASSITGGRVNSPLHF. The CDR3 DNA reads TGTGCCAGCAGTATAACAGGGGGACGAGTTAATTCACCCCTCCACTTT.

V gene TRBV28 combines with J gene TRBJ2-1; unclear D gene. In germline, CDR1 is MDHEN, CDR2 SYDVKM. Trimming took 6 bases from V and 4 from J, leaving 13 bases between them. This CDR3 has 14 residues. CDR3 nucleotide sequence: TGTGCCAGCAGCGGGCCGAAAGGTTACAATGAGCAGTTCTTC. It encodes CASSGPKGYNEQFF.

This rearrangement joins TRBV12-3 or TRBV12-4 to TRBJ1-2, with D unclear. The CDR3 extends over 13 amino acids. V lost 3 bases and J 2 bases, leaving 7 bases between the germline ends. The CDR3 bases are TGTGCCAGCAGTTTTGGGCAGAACTATGGCTACACCTTC. Amino acid sequence: CASSFGQNYGYTF.

This chain links TRBV24-1 with TRBJ2-3; the D gene could be TRBD1 or TRBD2 (5 bases each). CDR1 and CDR2 from the germline V gene are KGHDR and SFDVKD. This CDR3 is 15 amino acids long. The germline V and J ends were trimmed by 8 bases and 3 bases, with 17 bases remaining between them. The CDR3 here is CATKAGTLGTDTQYF. The CDR3 DNA reads as TGTGCCACCAAGGCCGGGACCCTGGGTACAGATACGCAGTATTTT.

V is TRBV2 and J is TRBJ1-2; tentative D call: TRBD1 (6 bases). The CDR3 length is 12 residues. Looked up from germline, CDR1 is SNHLY and CDR2 is FYNNEI. Trimming pared 7 bases from V and 6 bases from J, leaving 12 bases between. CDR3 coding DNA: TGTGCCAGCACGGGGGCGCGGGATGGCTACACCTTC. Translating gives CASTGARDGYTF.

This clonotype was seen more than once but under ten times. This sequence joins TRBV24-1 and TRBJ2-5, with D possibly being TRBD1 or TRBD2 (6 bases each). Germline V CDR1 and CDR2: KGHDR, SFDVKD. This CDR3 comprises 17 residues. V was shortened by 0 bases and J by 5 bases, with 18 bases between the two germline ends. The CDR3 here is CATSDLPGAGIGETQYF. CDR3 bases: TGTGCCACCAGTGATTTGCCAGGGGCGGGGATAGGCGAGACCCAGTACTTC.

This clonotype was detected only a few times. J is TRBJ2-3 and V is TRBV20-1; 9 bases are a match to TRBD2. This CDR3 has 15 amino acids. The junction had 9 bases not matched to a gene; V was cut back by 6 bases and J by 2 bases. Germline values: CDR1 DFQATT, CDR2 SNEGSKA (reference sequence). CDR3 residues: CSARPLAGFTDTQYF. The CDR3, as DNA: TGCAGTGCGCGCCCTCTAGCGGGATTCACAGATACGCAGTATTTT.

Note on this clonotype: An end of the junction does not agree with germline; a read error may underlie this. The rearrangement joins TRBV7-8 to TRBJ2-7; TRBD2 matches 7 bases. In germline, CDR1 is SGHVS, CDR2 FQNEAQ. This CDR3 is built from 15 residues. The CDR3 DNA is TGTGCCAGCAGCCTGGGGGGGAGAAGCCCTTACGGGCAGTACTTC. It codes for CASSLGGRSPYGQYF.

The chain links TRBV12-3 or TRBV12-4 to TRBJ1-1; D is uncertain. The CDR3 loop spans 13 amino acids. V gave up 8 bases and J gave up 6 bases, with 16 bases separating them. The CDR3 bases are TGTGCCAGCGGGTCACGGTTCGGCTCTGAAGCTTTCTTT. Protein product: CASGSRFGSEAFF.